This T cell receptor (beta chain) was documented in a study of CD8+ T cells in alopecia areata (dated by TCRdb to 2016 to 2018). For the study in its entirety: Treated patients were enrolled in an open-label pilot trial of oral tofacitinib, 5 to 10 mg twice daily, for moderate-to-severe alopecia areata. Tofacitinib was given for 6 to 18 months, followed by 6 months of follow-up off drug to assess delayed response and recurrence. In both human patients and the C3H/HeJ mouse model, the study applied high-throughput TCRbeta sequencing to look at T cell clonal expansion in alopecia areata. Scalp tissue and sorted CD4+ and CD8+ peripheral blood T cells from patchy and totalis/universalis alopecia areata patients and from healthy controls were covered by human TCRbeta sequencing. Tofacitinib-treated patients had biopsies at baseline and at 4 and 24 weeks of treatment, with a later scalp biopsy in several patients. Scalp clonality was compared among normal scalp (n=4), patchy alopecia areata scalp (n=8), and alopecia totalis/universalis scalp (n=8). The RNA source kit depended on sample type: the PAXgene miRNA kit for fixed scalp, the miRNeasy kit for PBMCs, and the RNeasy kit for mouse skin. TCRbeta CDR3 regions were amplified by immunoSEQ multiplex PCR using 35 Vbeta forward and 13 Jbeta reverse primers.

Comment on this clone: This receptor's antigen is unknown. Per-nucleotide qualities are absent, and no much larger clonotype sits a single base away.

The CDR3 numbers 13 residues from cysteine through phenylalanine. Only CDR3 DNA remains: 39 bases, in frame from the first base. Reading the germline V gene gives CDR1 SGHDT and CDR2 YYEEEE. V drops 0 bases and J drops 9 bases, leaving 10 bases in between. Libraries were built with the immunoSEQ multiplex PCR assay. RNA was extracted from all samples and reverse transcribed into cDNA as template for TCR sequencing. SuperScript III was used for first-strand cDNA synthesis, primed with a 2:1 mix of oligo-dT and random hexamers. A synthetic immune receptor repertoire was used to assess amplification bias, and residual bias was removed computationally. As for the authors' bioinformatics: After raw reads were preprocessed to remove errors, the CDR3 was defined following IMGT conventions as running from the conserved cysteine to phenylalanine. To get clonality, Shannon entropy was normalized by log2 of the number of productive unique TCRs and the result was subtracted from 1. Whether scalp clones were CD4 or CD8 was inferred by matching scalp TCRbeta sequences against CD4 and CD8 repertoires sorted from blood. Sourced from immuneACCESS, this table was stored by TCRdb with only in-frame sequences that have V and J called. A share of the clones is absent; for the studies checked, an unresolved V gene accounts for under half, and the remainder has no known explanation. D and trimming were read from the DNA, whereas the V and J calls and clone size are those reported in that table. Here the sample has about 180,000 clones; 67% occur a single time. The ten largest make up about an eighth of the sample.

The time point label of this sample denotes: baseline before oral tofacitinib. From alopecia areata patients, peripheral blood was collected along with lesional scalp punch biopsies. PBMCs were isolated by density centrifugation and stained for CD3, CD4 and CD8, and CD4+ and CD8+ T cells were sorted on a FACSAria. Results and caveats for the whole study, not just this receptor: Compared with normal scalp, lesional scalp had higher clonality and more expanded CD8+ clones, particularly in alopecia totalis/universalis, a pattern that suggests antigenic drive. Scalp TCR repertoire analysis is complicated because resident alphabeta T cells in normal human skin are also sequenced, whereas mouse skin is dominated by gammadelta T cells. Shared TCR sequences between patients were less evident than in mice, which may be partly attributable to HLA diversity in the patient population.

The V gene is TRBV5-6 and the J gene is TRBJ1-5; the D gene is unclear. The receptor was isolated from a human donor with alopecia areata. The sequencing used CD8+ T cells sorted from blood, collected at week 0. For the CDR3, the sequence is CASSLGRQWPQHF. The DNA sequence is TGTGCCAGCAGCTTGGGACGGCAGTGGCCCCAGCATTTT.